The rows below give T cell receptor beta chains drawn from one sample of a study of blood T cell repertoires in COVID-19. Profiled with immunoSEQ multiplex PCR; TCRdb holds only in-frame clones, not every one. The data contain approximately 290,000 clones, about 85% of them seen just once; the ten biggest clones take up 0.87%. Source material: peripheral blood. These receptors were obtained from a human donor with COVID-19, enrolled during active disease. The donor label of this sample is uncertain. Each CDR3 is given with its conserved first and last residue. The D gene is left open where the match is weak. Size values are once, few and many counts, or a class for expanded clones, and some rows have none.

CASSQNQGMYGYTF	TGTGCCAGCAGCCAAAATCAGGGGATGTATGGCTACACCTTC	TRBV7-9	NA	NA	TRBJ1-2
CASSLKGVSEKLFF	TGTGCCAGCAGTTTAAAAGGGGTCAGTGAAAAACTGTTTTTT	TRBV28	NA	NA	TRBJ1-4
CASTPPREGTEAFF	TGTGCCAGCACCCCCCCTCGGGAGGGAACTGAAGCTTTCTTT	TRBV5-4	NA	NA	TRBJ1-1
CASSAMGTGEKLFF	TGTGCCAGTAGTGCCATGGGGACAGGAGAAAAACTGTTTTTT	TRBV19	NA	TRBD1	TRBJ1-4
CASSLGSNGGLRSRSRNQPQHF	TGTGCCAGCAGTTTAGGTTCAAACGGGGGGCTACGTTCACGGTCCCGCAATCAGCCCCAGCATTTT	TRBV28	NA	NA	TRBJ1-5
CASSLGIGADTQYF	TGCGCCAGCAGTTTGGGGATAGGGGCAGATACGCAGTATTTT	TRBV5-1	NA	NA	TRBJ2-3
CASSTAGGQETQYF	TGTGCCAGCTCAACGGCGGGGGGACAAGAGACCCAGTACTTC	TRBV18	NA	TRBD2	TRBJ2-5
CASSSPGSTEAFF	TGTGCCAGCAGCTCCCCGGGGAGCACTGAAGCTTTCTTT	TRBV11-3	NA	NA	TRBJ1-1
CASSLSRSNQPQHF	TGTGCCAGCAGTTTATCGAGGAGCAATCAGCCCCAGCATTTT	TRBV27	once	NA	TRBJ1-5
CASSTGSVIGTQYF	TGTGCCAGCAGTACCGGGTCGGTGATCGGGACCCAGTACTTC	TRBV28	once	NA	TRBJ2-5
CAISELDRSNTEAFF	TGTGCCATCAGTGAGTTAGACAGGTCGAACACTGAAGCTTTCTTT	TRBV10-3	NA	NA	TRBJ1-1
CATSDFPDRVGDGDTEAFF	TGTGCCACCAGTGATTTCCCGGACAGGGTCGGTGATGGAGACACTGAAGCTTTCTTT	TRBV24-1	NA	TRBD1	TRBJ1-1
CASSLGLAGTTDTQYF	TGCGCCAGCAGCTTGGGACTAGCGGGGACCACAGATACGCAGTATTTT	TRBV5-1	NA	TRBD2	TRBJ2-3
CASSLIWEGKSETFF	TGTGCCAGCAGTTTAATCTGGGAGGGGAAATCTGAAACTTTCTTT	TRBV27	NA	NA	TRBJ1-1
CASSSRDILNEQFF	TGTGCCAGCAGCTCCCGGGACATCCTCAATGAGCAGTTCTTC	TRBV7-9	once	NA	TRBJ2-1
CASSLSRDRARQYTF	TGTGCCAGCAGCTTATCCCGGGACAGGGCCCGTCAGTACACCTTC	TRBV7-2	NA	TRBD1	TRBJ1-2
CASSRNEGEQFF	TGCGCCAGCAGCCGTAACGAGGGTGAGCAGTTCTTC	TRBV5-1	NA	NA	TRBJ2-1
CASSPYTGTGGKGGTQYF	TGTGCCAGCAGTCCCTATACCGGGACAGGGGGCAAGGGAGGGACCCAGTACTTC	TRBV6-2/TRBV6-3	NA	TRBD1	TRBJ2-5